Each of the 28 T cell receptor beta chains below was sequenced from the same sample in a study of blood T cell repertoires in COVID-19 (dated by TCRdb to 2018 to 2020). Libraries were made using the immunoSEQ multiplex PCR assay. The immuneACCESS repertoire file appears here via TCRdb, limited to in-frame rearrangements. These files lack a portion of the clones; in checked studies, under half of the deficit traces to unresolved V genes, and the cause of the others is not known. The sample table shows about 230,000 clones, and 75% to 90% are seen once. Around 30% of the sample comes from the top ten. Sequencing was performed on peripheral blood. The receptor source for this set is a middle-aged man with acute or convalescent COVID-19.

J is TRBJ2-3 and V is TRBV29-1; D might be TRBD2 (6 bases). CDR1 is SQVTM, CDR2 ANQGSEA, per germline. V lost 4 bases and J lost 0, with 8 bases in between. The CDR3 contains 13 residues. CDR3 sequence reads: CSVGGLSTDTQYF. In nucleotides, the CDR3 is TGCAGCGTTGGTGGACTAAGCACAGATACGCAGTATTTT.

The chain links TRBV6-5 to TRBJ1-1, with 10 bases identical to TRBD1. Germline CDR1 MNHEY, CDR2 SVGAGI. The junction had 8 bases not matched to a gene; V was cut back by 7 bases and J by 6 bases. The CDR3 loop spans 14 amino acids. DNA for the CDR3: TGTGCCAGCAAAGACAGGGGGCTAATATCTGAAGCTTTCTTT. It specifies CASKDRGLISEAFF.

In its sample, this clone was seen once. CDR3 sequence reads: CASSFHGTYEQYF. The DNA of the CDR3 is TGTGCCAGCAGCTTTCACGGGACCTACGAGCAGTACTTC. V gene TRBV5-4 combines with J gene TRBJ2-7; tentatively, D is TRBD2 (5 bases). Germline lookup yields CDR1 SGHNT and CDR2 YYREEE (reference sequence). Trimming stripped 2 bases from V and 2 bases from J, with 8 bases between. The CDR3 runs 13 residues. Full variable domain (rest looked up from reference TRBV5-4 and TRBJ2-7): ETGVTQSPTHLIKTRGQQVTLRCSSQSGHNTVSWYQQALGQGPQFIFQYYREEENGRGNFPPRFSGLQFPNYSSELNVNALELDDSALYLCASSFHGTYEQYFGPGTRLTVT.

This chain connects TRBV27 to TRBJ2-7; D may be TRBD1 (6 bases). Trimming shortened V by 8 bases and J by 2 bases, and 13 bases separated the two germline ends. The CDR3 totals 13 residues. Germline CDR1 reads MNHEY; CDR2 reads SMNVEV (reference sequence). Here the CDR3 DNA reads TGTGCCAGCCGGCACAGGGTGACCTACGAGCAGTACTTC. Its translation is CASRHRVTYEQYF.

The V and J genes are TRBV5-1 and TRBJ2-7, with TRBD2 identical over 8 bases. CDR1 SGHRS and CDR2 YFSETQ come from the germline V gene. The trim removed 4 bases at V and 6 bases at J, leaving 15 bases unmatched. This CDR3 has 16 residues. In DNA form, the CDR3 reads TGCGCCAGCAGCCCGAGCGGGAGCCCTCCTCCCGCCGAGCAGTACTTC. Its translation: CASSPSGSPPPAEQYF.

Here the CDR3 DNA reads TGCAGCGTTGTTTTGGGGGCGGATCAGCCCCAGCATTTT. This gives the protein CSVVLGADQPQHF. This rearrangement joins TRBV29-1 to TRBJ1-5, with TRBD1 as a possible D gene (6 bases). The CDR3 has 13 amino acids. Germline CDR1 SQVTM, CDR2 ANQGSEA. The V end was cut by 4 bases, the J end by 5 bases, with 12 bases between.

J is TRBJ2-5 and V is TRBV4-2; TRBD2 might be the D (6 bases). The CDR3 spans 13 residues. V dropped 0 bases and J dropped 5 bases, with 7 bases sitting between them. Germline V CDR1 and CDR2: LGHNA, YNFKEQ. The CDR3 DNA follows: TGTGCCAGCAGCCAAGATGGGGGGGAGACCCAGTACTTC. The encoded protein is CASSQDGGETQYF.

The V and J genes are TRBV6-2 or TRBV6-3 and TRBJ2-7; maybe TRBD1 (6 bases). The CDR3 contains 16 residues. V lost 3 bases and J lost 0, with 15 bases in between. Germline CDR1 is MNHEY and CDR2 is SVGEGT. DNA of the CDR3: TGTGCCAGCAGTTATACTAGGACAGAAAGCTCCTACGAGCAGTACTTC. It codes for CASSYTRTESSYEQYF.

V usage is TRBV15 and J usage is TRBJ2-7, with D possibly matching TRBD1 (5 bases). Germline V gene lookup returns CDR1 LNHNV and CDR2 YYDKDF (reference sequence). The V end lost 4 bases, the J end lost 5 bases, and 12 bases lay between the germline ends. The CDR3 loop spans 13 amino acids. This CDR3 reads CATSKELGHEQYF. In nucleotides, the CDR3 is TGTGCCACCAGCAAAGAGCTGGGGCACGAGCAGTACTTC.

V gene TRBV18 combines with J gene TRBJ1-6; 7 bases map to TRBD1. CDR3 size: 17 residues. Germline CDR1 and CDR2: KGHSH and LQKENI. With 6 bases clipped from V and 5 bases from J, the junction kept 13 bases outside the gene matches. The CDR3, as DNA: TGTGCCAGCTCTCAAACGTCACGGGACAGAGATAATTCACCCCTCCACTTT. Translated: CASSQTSRDRDNSPLHF.

This CDR3 is CASRGTESTNQPQHF. As DNA, the CDR3 is TGTGCCAGCAGGGGGACAGAATCTACTAATCAGCCCCAGCATTTT. This chain links TRBV6-6 with TRBJ1-5; 7 bases match TRBD1. V lost 6 bases, J lost 4 bases, and 9 bases stayed unmatched. The CDR3 loop spans 15 amino acids. Germline CDR1 and CDR2: MNHNY and SVGAGI (reference sequence).

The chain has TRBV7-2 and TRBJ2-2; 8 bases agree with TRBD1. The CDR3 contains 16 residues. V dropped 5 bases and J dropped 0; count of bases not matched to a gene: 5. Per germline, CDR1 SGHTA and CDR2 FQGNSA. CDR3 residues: CASSPPTGANTGELFF. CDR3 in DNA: TGTGCCAGCAGCCCCCCGACAGGGGCGAACACCGGGGAGCTGTTTTTT.

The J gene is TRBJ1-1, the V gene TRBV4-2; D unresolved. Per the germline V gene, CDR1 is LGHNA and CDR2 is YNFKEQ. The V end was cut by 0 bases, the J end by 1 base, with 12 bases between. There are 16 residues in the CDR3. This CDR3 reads CASSQEEGVGNTEAFF. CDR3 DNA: TGTGCCAGCAGCCAAGAGGAAGGAGTAGGGAACACTGAAGCTTTCTTT.

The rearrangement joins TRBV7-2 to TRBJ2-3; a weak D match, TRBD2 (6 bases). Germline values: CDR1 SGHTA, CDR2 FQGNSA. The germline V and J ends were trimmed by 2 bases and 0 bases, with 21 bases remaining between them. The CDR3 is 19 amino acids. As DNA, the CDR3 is TGTGCCAGCAGCTTACAACTTACTAGCAGGTATTCTAGCACAGATACGCAGTATTTT. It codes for CASSLQLTSRYSSTDTQYF.

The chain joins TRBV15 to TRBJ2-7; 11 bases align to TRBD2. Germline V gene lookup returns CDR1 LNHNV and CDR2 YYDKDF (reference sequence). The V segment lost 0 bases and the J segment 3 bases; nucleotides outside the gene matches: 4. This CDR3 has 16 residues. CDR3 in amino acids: CATSRDGLAGYYEQYF. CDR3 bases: TGTGCCACCAGCAGAGATGGACTAGCGGGCTACTACGAGCAGTACTTC.

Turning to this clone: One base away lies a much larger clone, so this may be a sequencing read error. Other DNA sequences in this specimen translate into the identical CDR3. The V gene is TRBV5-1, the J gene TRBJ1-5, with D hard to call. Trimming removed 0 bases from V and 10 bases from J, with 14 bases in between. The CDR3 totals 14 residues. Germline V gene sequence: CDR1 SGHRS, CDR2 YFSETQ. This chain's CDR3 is CASSLDRAGQPQHF. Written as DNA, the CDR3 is TGCGCCAGCAGCTTGGATAGGGCGGGTCAACCCCAGCATTTT.

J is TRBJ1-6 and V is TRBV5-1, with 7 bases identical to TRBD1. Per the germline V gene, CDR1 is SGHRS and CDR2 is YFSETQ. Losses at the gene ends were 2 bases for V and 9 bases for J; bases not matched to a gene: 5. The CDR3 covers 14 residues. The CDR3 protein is CASSLDRDSSPLHF. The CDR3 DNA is TGCGCCAGCAGCTTAGACAGGGATTCTTCACCCCTCCACTTT.

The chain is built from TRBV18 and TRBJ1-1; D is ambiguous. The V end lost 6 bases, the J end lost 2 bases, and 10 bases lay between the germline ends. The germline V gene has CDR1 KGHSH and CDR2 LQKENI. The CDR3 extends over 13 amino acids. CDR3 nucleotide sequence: TGTGCCAGCTCTGGGAGGAGCAACACTGAAGCTTTCTTT. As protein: CASSGRSNTEAFF.

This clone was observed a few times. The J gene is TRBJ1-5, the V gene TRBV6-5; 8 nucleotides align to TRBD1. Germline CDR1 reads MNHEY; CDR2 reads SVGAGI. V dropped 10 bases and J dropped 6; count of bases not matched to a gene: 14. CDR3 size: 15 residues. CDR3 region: CATSRGQGLGQPQHF. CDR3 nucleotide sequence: TGTGCCACATCCCGCGGACAGGGTCTTGGTCAGCCCCAGCATTTT.

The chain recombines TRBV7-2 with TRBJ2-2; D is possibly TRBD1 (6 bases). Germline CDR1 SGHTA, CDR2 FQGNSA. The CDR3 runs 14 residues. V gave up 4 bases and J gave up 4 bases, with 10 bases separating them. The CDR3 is CASSSQGFTGELFF. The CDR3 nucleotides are TGTGCCAGCAGCTCCCAGGGGTTCACCGGGGAGCTGTTTTTT.

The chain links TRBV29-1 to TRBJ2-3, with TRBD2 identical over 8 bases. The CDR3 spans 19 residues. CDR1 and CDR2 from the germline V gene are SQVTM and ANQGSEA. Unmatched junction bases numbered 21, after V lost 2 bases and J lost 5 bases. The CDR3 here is CSVEPPGVRGTRFLDTQYF. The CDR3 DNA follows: TGCAGCGTTGAACCCCCCGGGGTTCGCGGGACTAGGTTTTTAGATACGCAGTATTTT.

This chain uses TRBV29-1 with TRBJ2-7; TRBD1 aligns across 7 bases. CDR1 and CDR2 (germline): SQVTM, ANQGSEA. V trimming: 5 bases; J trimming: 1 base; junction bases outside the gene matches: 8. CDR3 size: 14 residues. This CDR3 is CSVQYRDSSYEQYF. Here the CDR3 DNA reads TGCAGCGTTCAATACCGGGACAGTTCCTACGAGCAGTACTTC.

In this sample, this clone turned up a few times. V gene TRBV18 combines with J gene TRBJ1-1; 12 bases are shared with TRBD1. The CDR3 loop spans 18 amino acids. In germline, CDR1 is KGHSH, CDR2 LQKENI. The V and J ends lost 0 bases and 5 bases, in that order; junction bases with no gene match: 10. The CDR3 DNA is TGTGCCAGCTCACCACCATGGGACAGGGGGCCCCGCATGACTGAAGCTTTCTTT. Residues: CASSPPWDRGPRMTEAFF.

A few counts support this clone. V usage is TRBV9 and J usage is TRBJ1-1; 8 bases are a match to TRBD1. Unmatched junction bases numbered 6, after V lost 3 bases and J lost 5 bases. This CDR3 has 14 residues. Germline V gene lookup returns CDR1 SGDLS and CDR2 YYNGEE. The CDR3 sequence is CASSAGGGATEAFF. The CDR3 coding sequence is TGTGCCAGCAGCGCAGGGGGCGGTGCAACTGAAGCTTTCTTT. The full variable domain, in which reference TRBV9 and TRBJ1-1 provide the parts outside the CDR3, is DSGVTQTPKHLITATGQRVTLRCSPRSGDLSVYWYQQSLDQGLQFLIQYYNGEERAKGNILERFSAQQFPDLHSELNLSSLELGDSALYFCASSAGGGATEAFFGQGTRLTVV.

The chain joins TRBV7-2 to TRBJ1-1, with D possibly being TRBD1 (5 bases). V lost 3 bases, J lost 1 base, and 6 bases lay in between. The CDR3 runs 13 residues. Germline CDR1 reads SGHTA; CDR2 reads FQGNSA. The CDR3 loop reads CASSFTGNTEAFF. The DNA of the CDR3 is TGTGCCAGCAGCTTTACAGGGAACACTGAAGCTTTCTTT.

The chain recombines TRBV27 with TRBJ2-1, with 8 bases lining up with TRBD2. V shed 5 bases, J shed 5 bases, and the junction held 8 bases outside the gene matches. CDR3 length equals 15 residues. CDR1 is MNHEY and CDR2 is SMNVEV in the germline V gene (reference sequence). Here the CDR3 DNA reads TGTGCCAGCAGTCCAGTTAGCGGGATACACAATGAGCAGTTCTTC. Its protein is CASSPVSGIHNEQFF.

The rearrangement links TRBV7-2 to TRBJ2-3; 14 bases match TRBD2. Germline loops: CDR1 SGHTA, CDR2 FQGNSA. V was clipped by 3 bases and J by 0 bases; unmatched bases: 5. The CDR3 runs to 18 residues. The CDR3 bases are TGTGCCAGCAGCTTCAGACTAGCGGGAGGGCCGAGCACAGATACGCAGTATTTT. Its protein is CASSFRLAGGPSTDTQYF.

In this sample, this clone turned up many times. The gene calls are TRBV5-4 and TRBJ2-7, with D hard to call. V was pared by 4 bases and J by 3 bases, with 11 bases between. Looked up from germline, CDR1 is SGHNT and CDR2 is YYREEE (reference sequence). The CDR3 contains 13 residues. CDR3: CASSVSPLYEQYF. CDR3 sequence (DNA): TGTGCCAGCAGCGTTAGTCCTCTCTACGAGCAGTACTTC.